Each of the 5 T cell receptor beta chains below was sequenced from the same sample in a study of cytomegalovirus exposure and HLA in healthy donors. Use of 60 Vbeta and 13 Jbeta primers characterized the PCR. The method was immunoSEQ multiplex PCR; TCRdb's version includes in-frame clones alone and lacks a portion of them. The data show approximately 190,000 clones, with approximately 81% seen just once and 3.5% to 4% held by the top ten. Source material: PBMCs. Every receptor here comes from a man aged 50 or older in good health and CMV-seronegative.

The V call is TRBV9, the J call TRBJ2-3, with D perhaps matching TRBD2 (7 bases). The length of the CDR3 is 15 residues. Deletions cut 2 bases from V and 5 bases from J, with 15 bases between. Germline V gene lookup returns CDR1 SGDLS and CDR2 YYNGEE. The CDR3 region is CASSVLGGRGDTQYF. In DNA form, the CDR3 reads TGTGCCAGCAGCGTCCTCGGGGGGCGCGGAGATACGCAGTATTTT.

V and J are TRBV18 and TRBJ1-1; 8 bases map to TRBD1. The germline V gene encodes CDR1 KGHSH and CDR2 LQKENI. Trimming at V came to 3 bases and at J to 6 bases, leaving 12 bases not matched to a gene. CDR3 length: 16 amino acids. The CDR3 spells CASSPRTGLRFPEAFF. The CDR3 DNA follows: TGTGCCAGCTCACCTCGGACAGGGCTGCGGTTCCCTGAAGCTTTCTTT.

This chain connects TRBV6-4 to TRBJ2-2, with 10 bases matching TRBD2. The V and J ends lost 0 bases and 3 bases, in that order; junction bases with no gene match: 7. Germline V gene sequence: CDR1 MRHNA, CDR2 SNTAGT. This CDR3 region has 18 residues. The CDR3 nucleotides are TGTGCCAGCAGTGACTCGTCTAGCGGGGGCCAGGACACCGGGGAGCTGTTTTTT. This sequence encodes CASSDSSSGGQDTGELFF.

The V gene is TRBV7-2, the J gene TRBJ2-5; D may be TRBD1 (6 bases). The V gene's germline CDR1 is SGHTA and CDR2 FQGNSA. The CDR3 loop spans 15 amino acids. V was cut by 5 bases and J by 2 bases, with 15 bases left in between. The CDR3: CASSNRVGQQETQYF. CDR3 DNA: TGTGCCAGCAGCAACAGGGTGGGGCAACAAGAGACCCAGTACTTC. Full variable domain (missing parts from reference TRBV7-2 and TRBJ2-5): GAGVSQSPSNKVTEKGKDVELRCDPISGHTALYWYRQSLGQGLEFLIYFQGNSAPDKSGLPSDRFSAERTGGSVSTLTIQRTQQEDSAVYLCASSNRVGQQETQYFGPGTRLLVL.

Regarding this clone: Other nucleotide sequences in the sample specify the same CDR3. The chain has TRBV5-6 and TRBJ2-3, with D unresolved. Trimming removed 2 bases at V and 0 bases at J, with 13 bases between. The CDR3 length is 16 residues. CDR1 SGHDT and CDR2 YYEEEE come from the germline V gene. CDR3 loop: CASSLPVITSTDTQYF. The CDR3 DNA sequence: TGTGCCAGCAGCTTACCGGTAATCACTAGCACAGATACGCAGTATTTT.